The rows below give T cell receptor beta chains drawn from one sample of a study of a mutant IDH1 vaccine in newly diagnosed glioma. The assay was immunoSEQ multiplex PCR, and TCRdb's table has in-frame clones only and misses some. The sample consists of around 100,000 clones, roughly 91% of them appearing once. These receptors are not linked to any known antigen. Sequencing used PBMCs, obtained from a glioma patient whose treatment included an IDH1 peptide vaccine. The receptors here all came from a woman aged 45-65 years with glioma. Both conserved end residues are part of each CDR3. D genes are given only for firm matches. Size values are once, few and many counts, or a class for expanded clones, and some rows have none.

>TRBJ2-2|NA|NA|14|TRBV10-3
TGTGCCATCAGTGAGGGAGGAGGGGGCGGGGAGCTGTTTTTT
CAISEGGGGGELFF
>TRBJ1-6|NA|NA|16|TRBV19
TGTGCCAGTAGTACCACACAGAGCTCCTATAATTCACCCCTCCACTTT
CASSTTQSSYNSPLHF
>TRBJ2-1|NA|NA|16|TRBV28
TGTGCCAGCAGTTTACTGGGGGGAGCCTCCTACAATGAGCAGTTCTTC
CASSLLGGASYNEQFF
>TRBJ1-4|NA|once|13|TRBV6-1
TGTGCCAGCAGAAGGGGCATGAGAGAAAAACTGTTTTTT
CASRRGMREKLFF
>TRBJ2-1|TRBD2|NA|15|TRBV7-3
TGTGCCAGCAGGCTAAGGGCGGGAGGGCCGTATGAGCAGTTCTTC
CASRLRAGGPYEQFF
>TRBJ2-2|TRBD1|NA|14|TRBV10-3
TGTGCCATCAGAGAGACAGGGGACACCGGGGAGCTGTTTTTT
CAIRETGDTGELFF
>TRBJ2-5|TRBD1|NA|16|TRBV7-8
TGTGCCAGCAGCAACCCAGACAGGGGGAGGCAAGAGACCCAGTACTTC
CASSNPDRGRQETQYF
>TRBJ2-1|NA|NA|16|TRBV5-1
TGCGCCAGCAGCTTAGCCGGACAGGGAGGGTCAGGTGAGCAGTTCTTC
CASSLAGQGGSGEQFF
>TRBJ2-3|NA|NA|15|TRBV6-5
TGTGCCAGCACCTCGAGACCGGGGAGCGCAGATACGCAGTATTTT
CASTSRPGSADTQYF
>TRBJ2-7|NA|NA|15|TRBV27
TGTGCCAGCATCCGCGCCGTGGGGGACTCCTACGAGCAGTACTTC
CASIRAVGDSYEQYF
>TRBJ1-1|TRBD1|NA|17|TRBV5-1
TGCGCCAGCAGCTTGGGAGGGACAGGGACCATGAACACTGAAGCTTTCTTT
CASSLGGTGTMNTEAFF
>TRBJ2-2|NA|NA|12|TRBV25-1
TGTGCCAGCAGTGCTCGGGAGTGGGTTCTGTTTTTT
CASSAREWVLFF
>TRBJ1-1|TRBD1|NA|19|TRBV7-8
TGTGCCAGCAGCGCCCGGGGGGACAGGGGTAATGTGGGGAACACTGAAGCTTTCTTT
CASSARGDRGNVGNTEAFF
>TRBJ2-7|NA|NA|14|TRBV18
TGTGCCAGCTCACCACTCGGGTCCTCCTACGAGCAGTACTTC
CASSPLGSSYEQYF
>TRBJ1-2|TRBD1|NA|13|TRBV27
TGTGCCAGCAGTCTTGACAGGGGAGGAGGCTACACCTTC
CASSLDRGGGYTF
>TRBJ2-1|TRBD2|NA|21|TRBV7-8
TGTGCCAGCAGCTTAGGGGCGGGAAGGACTAGCGGGAGGGTCACCTACAATGAGCAGTTCTTC
CASSLGAGRTSGRVTYNEQFF
>TRBJ2-3|TRBD1|NA|16|TRBV7-3
TGTGCCAGCAGCTCCGGGACAGGGGCTTCGTCAGATACGCAGTATTTT
CASSSGTGASSDTQYF
>TRBJ1-1|NA|NA|14|TRBV7-3
TGTGCCAGCAGTTGGGACGGAGGGGTTACTGAAGCTTTCTTT
CASSWDGGVTEAFF
>TRBJ2-5|NA|NA|15|TRBV28
TGTGCCAGCACCCGGGTCGGACAGTTAGGAGAGACCCAGTACTTC
CASTRVGQLGETQYF
>TRBJ1-5|TRBD1|NA|15|TRBV28
TGTGCCAGCAGTTTTTTCCGGATCAGGGGGCAGCCCCAGCATTTT
CASSFFRIRGQPQHF
>TRBJ2-1|NA|NA|14|TRBV6-6
TGTGCCAGCAGTTACGGGCAGCCGGGCAATGAGCAGTTCTTC
CASSYGQPGNEQFF
>TRBJ2-5|NA|NA|13|TRBV28
TGTGCCAGCAGTTTACGGTTACAAGAGACCCAGTACTTC
CASSLRLQETQYF
>TRBJ2-1|TRBD2|NA|14|TRBV10-3
TGTGCCATCCAACTTAGCGGGGCTACGAATGAGCAGTTCTTC
CAIQLSGATNEQFF
>TRBJ1-4|NA|once|15|TRBV7-2
TGTGCCAGCAGCACCTCAGGGGTTGCTAATGAAAAACTGTTTTTT
CASSTSGVANEKLFF
>TRBJ2-2|NA|once|15|TRBV28
TGTGCCAGCAGGCCGGGAGGGGGCGTCACCGGGGAGCTGTTTTTT
CASRPGGGVTGELFF
>TRBJ2-7|TRBD1|NA|14|TRBV28
TGTGCCAGCAGTTCGACAGGGTTCTCCTACGAGCAGTACTTC
CASSSTGFSYEQYF
>TRBJ2-1|TRBD2|NA|15|TRBV6-5
TGTGCCAGCAAAGTAAGAGGACTAGCGGCCAATGAGCAGTTCTTC
CASKVRGLAANEQFF
>TRBJ2-7|NA|NA|13|TRBV4-1
TGCGCCAGCAGCGTCTCACAGGGCTACGAGCAGTACTTC
CASSVSQGYEQYF
>TRBJ2-1|NA|NA|13|TRBV5-1
TGCGCCAGCAGCCGGGAGCTTTACAATGAGCAGTTCTTC
CASSRELYNEQFF
>TRBJ1-1|TRBD1|NA|14|TRBV28
TGTGCCAGCAGTTTAAAGGGGGCCCCCACTGAAGCTTTCTTT
CASSLKGAPTEAFF
>TRBJ1-2|NA|NA|14|TRBV4-1
TGCGCCAGCAGCCCGTCCCAGGGTAGCTATGGCTACACCTTC
CASSPSQGSYGYTF
>TRBJ1-2|NA|few|14|TRBV6-5
TGTGCCAGCACCCCTCGCCACAGAAACTATGGCTACACCTTC
CASTPRHRNYGYTF
>TRBJ2-7|NA|NA|14|TRBV4-1
TGCGCCAGCAGCCAGTTGGGTGCCCACTACGAGCAGTACTTC
CASSQLGAHYEQYF
>TRBJ2-3|NA|NA|11|TRBV25-1
TGTGCCAGCACAGCGGACGGTACGCAGTATTTT
CASTADGTQYF
>TRBJ1-1|NA|NA|17|TRBV7-9
TGTGCCAGCAGCAGCCGGGACACGAGAGTTATGAACACTGAAGCTTTCTTT
CASSSRDTRVMNTEAFF
>TRBJ1-5|NA|NA|14|TRBV18
TGTGCCAGCTCCCCGGCCATCGAGAGGCAGCCCCAGCATTTT
CASSPAIERQPQHF
>TRBJ1-5|NA|NA|13|TRBV4-1
TGCGCCAGCAGCCAAGAGAGAGGTAGACCCCAGCATTTT
CASSQERGRPQHF
>TRBJ2-3|NA|once|12|TRBV7-2
TGTGCCAGCAGCTCACGAGGGGATACGCAGTATTTT
CASSSRGDTQYF
>TRBJ2-3|TRBD2|NA|15|TRBV15
TGTGCCACCAGCAGGGGACTAGCGGGACAGGATACGCAGTATTTT
CATSRGLAGQDTQYF
>TRBJ2-7|NA|NA|19|TRBV18
TGTGCCAGCTCACCCCCGGGACAGGGCCTACTAGCGGGACCGGGGGAGCAGTACTTC
CASSPPGQGLLAGPGEQYF
>TRBJ2-7|NA|NA|14|TRBV15
TGTGCCACCAGCAGATCTCGGGGCAGCTACGAGCAGTACTTC
CATSRSRGSYEQYF
>TRBJ1-4|NA|NA|16|TRBV7-9
TGTGCCAGCAGCTCAACCGGGTGGACCTATAATGAAAAACTGTTTTTT
CASSSTGWTYNEKLFF
>TRBJ2-5|TRBD1|NA|15|TRBV7-9
TGTGCCAGCAGCTTAGAGAACAGGGGGCAAGAGACCCAGTACTTC
CASSLENRGQETQYF